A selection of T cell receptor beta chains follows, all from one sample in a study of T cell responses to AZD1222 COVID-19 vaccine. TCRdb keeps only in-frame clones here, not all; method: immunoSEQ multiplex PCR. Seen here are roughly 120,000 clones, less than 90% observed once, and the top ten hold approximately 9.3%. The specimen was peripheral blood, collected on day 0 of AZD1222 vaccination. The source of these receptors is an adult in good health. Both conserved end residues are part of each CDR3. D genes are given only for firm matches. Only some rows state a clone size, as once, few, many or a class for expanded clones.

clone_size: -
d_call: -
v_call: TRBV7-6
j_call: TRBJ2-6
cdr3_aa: CASSLRLRGSLSGANVLTF
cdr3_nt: TGTGCCAGCAGCTTACGGCTTCGGGGCAGTCTCTCTGGGGCCAACGTCCTGACTTTC

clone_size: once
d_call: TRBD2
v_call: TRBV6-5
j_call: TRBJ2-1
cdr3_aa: CASSYSGRVGDEQFF
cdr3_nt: TGTGCCAGCAGTTACTCGGGGAGGGTCGGGGATGAGCAGTTCTTC

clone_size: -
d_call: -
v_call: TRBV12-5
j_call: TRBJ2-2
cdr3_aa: CASGFGAGHPGELFF
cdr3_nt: TGTGCTAGTGGTTTCGGGGCGGGGCACCCCGGGGAGCTGTTTTTT

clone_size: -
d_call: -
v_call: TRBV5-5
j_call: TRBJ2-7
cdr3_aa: CASSLALSGFLYEQYF
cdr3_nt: TGTGCCAGCAGCTTGGCCCTCTCAGGGTTCTTGTACGAGCAGTACTTC

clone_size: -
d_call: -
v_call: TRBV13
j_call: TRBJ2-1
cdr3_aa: CASSPRYSKGQFF
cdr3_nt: TGTGCCAGCAGCCCTCGGTACAGCAAGGGGCAGTTCTTC

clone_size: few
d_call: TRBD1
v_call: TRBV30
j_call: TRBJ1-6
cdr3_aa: CAWSVVRTGALNSPLHF
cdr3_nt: TGTGCCTGGAGTGTAGTAAGGACAGGGGCGCTGAATTCACCCCTCCACTTT

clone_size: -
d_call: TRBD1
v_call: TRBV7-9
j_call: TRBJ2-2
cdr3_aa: CASRGPDRQGTGELFF
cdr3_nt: TGTGCCAGCCGGGGGCCAGACAGACAGGGGACCGGGGAGCTGTTTTTT

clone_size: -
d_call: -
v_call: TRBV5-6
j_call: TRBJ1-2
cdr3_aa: CASSPITAGPNYGYTF
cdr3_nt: TGTGCCAGCAGCCCAATAACGGCAGGGCCTAACTATGGCTACACCTTC

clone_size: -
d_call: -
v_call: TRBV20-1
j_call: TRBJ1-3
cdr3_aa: CSASGTNSGNTIYF
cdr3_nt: TGCAGTGCTAGTGGGACAAACTCTGGAAACACCATATATTTT

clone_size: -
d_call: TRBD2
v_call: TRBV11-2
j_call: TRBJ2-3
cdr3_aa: CASSRSGSSGTQYF
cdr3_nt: TGTGCCAGCAGCCGTAGCGGGAGTAGCGGTACGCAGTATTTT

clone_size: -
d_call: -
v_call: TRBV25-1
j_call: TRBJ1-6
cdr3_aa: CASSDSQVSPLHF
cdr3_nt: TGTGCCAGCAGTGACTCCCAGGTCTCACCCCTCCACTTT

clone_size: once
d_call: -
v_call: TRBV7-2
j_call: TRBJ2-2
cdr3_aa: CASSTRAGNTGELFF
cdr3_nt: TGTGCCAGCAGCACCCGGGCGGGGAACACCGGGGAGCTGTTTTTT

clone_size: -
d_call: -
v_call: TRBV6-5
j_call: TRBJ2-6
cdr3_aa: CASSYSILPGANVLTF
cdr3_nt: TGTGCCAGCAGTTACTCGATACTGCCTGGGGCCAACGTCCTGACTTTC

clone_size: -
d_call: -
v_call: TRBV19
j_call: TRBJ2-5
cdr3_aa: CASSILRDTQETQYF
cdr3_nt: TGTGCCAGTAGTATACTCCGGGACACACAAGAGACCCAGTACTTC

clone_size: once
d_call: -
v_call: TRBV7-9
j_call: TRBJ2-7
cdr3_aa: CASSLTGTEQYF
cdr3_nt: TGTGCCAGCAGCCTCACAGGGACCGAGCAGTACTTC

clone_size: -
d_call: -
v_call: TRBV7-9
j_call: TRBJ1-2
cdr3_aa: CASSPFVGGGADGYTF
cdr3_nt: TGTGCCAGCAGTCCATTCGTCGGGGGTGGTGCAGATGGCTACACCTTC

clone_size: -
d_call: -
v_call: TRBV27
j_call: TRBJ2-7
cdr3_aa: CASSLLSSYEQYF
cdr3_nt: TGTGCCAGCAGTTTACTTAGCTCCTACGAGCAGTACTTC

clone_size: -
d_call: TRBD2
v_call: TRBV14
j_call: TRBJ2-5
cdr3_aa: CASSRGTSGYQETQYF
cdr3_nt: TGTGCCAGCAGCCGGGGGACTAGCGGCTACCAAGAGACCCAGTACTTC

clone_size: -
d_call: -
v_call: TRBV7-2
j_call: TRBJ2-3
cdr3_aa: CASSSVFDTQYF
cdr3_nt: TGTGCCAGCAGCTCCGTGTTCGATACGCAGTATTTT

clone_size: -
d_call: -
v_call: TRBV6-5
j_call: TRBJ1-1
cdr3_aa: CASNPPGGEAFF
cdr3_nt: TGTGCCAGCAACCCCCCCGGGGGGGAGGCTTTCTTT

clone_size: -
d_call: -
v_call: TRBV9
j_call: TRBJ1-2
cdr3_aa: CASSVGQNNYGYTF
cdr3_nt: TGTGCCAGCAGCGTAGGGCAGAATAACTATGGCTACACCTTC

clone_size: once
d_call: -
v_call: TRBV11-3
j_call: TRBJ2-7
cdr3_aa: CASRGKGGDEQYF
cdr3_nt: TGTGCCAGCAGGGGGAAGGGTGGCGACGAGCAGTACTTC

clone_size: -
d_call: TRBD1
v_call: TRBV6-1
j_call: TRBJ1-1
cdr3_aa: CASSDRGLNTEAFF
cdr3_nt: TGTGCCAGCAGTGACAGGGGGCTGAACACTGAAGCTTTCTTT

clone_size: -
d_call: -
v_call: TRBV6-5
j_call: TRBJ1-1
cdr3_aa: CASRSTGRGTEAFF
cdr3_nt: TGTGCCAGCAGAAGTACAGGGAGGGGCACTGAAGCTTTCTTT

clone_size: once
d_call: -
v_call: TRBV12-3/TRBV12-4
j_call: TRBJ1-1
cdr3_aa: CASSHSSGTEAFF
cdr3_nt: TGTGCCAGCAGCCATTCCTCCGGGACAGAAGCTTTCTTT

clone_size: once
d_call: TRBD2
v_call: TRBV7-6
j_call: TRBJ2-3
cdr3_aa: CASSPRGGTSTDTQYF
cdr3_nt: TGTGCCAGCAGCCCCCGCGGGGGGACTAGCACAGATACGCAGTATTTT

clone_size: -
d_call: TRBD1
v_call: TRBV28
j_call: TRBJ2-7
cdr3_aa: CASRRPGQGANYEQYF
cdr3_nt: TGTGCCAGCAGGCGCCCAGGACAGGGGGCCAATTACGAGCAGTACTTC

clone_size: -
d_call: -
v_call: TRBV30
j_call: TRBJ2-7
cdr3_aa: CAWRRGSIEQYF
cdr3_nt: TGTGCCTGGAGAAGGGGATCCATCGAGCAGTACTTC

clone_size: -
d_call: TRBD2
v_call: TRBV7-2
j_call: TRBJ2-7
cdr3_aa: CASSRGLAGGSYEQYF
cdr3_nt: TGTGCCAGCAGCAGGGGACTAGCGGGAGGTAGCTACGAGCAGTACTTC

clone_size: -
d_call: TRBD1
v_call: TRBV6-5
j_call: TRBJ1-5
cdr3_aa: CASSDRGLDQPQHF
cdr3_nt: TGTGCCAGCAGCGACAGGGGGCTCGATCAGCCCCAGCATTTT

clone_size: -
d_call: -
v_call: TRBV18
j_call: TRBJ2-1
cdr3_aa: CASSNRDVSYNEQFF
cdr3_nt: TGTGCCAGCTCAAACAGGGACGTCTCCTACAATGAGCAGTTCTTC

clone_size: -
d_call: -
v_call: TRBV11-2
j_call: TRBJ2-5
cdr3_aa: CASSGTQGRGPQETQYF
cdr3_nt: TGTGCCAGCAGTGGAACCCAGGGGAGGGGGCCCCAAGAGACCCAGTACTTC

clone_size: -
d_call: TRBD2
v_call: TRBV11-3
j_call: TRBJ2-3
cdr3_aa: CASSLTSGGTDTQYF
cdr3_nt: TGTGCCAGCAGCCTTACTAGCGGGGGCACAGATACGCAGTATTTT

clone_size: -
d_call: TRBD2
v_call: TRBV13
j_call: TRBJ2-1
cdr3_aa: CASSLGRGGPPPTSGRFNNEQFF
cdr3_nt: TGTGCCAGCAGCTTAGGCCGAGGGGGCCCGCCCCCGACTAGCGGGAGGTTTAACAATGAGCAGTTCTTC

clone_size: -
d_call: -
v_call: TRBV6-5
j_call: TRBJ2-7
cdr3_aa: CASSYGHPRVYEQYF
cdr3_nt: TGTGCCAGCAGTTACGGGCACCCAAGGGTGTACGAGCAGTACTTC

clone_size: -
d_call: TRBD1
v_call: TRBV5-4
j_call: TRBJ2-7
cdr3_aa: CASSTSGTGVVEQYF
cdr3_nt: TGTGCCAGCAGCACATCCGGGACAGGGGTGGTCGAGCAGTACTTC